A single sample gave rise to the 22 T cell receptor beta chains below, sequenced in a study of breast tumors, draining lymph nodes, adjacent tissues. In TCRdb, the multiplex PCR reads were re-called with MiXCR into one record per CDR3 protein. The sample has 20,000 to 30,000 distinct CDR3 sequences, about 70% seen once; the top ten hold 20% to 30%. What was sequenced was tumor-adjacent breast tissue. These receptors all stem from a female donor with breast cancer. Some clones in this sample may be carry-over from other donors' samples.

The chain combines TRBV27 with TRBJ2-7; D is unresolved. Between the trimmed V and J ends, which lost 8 bases and 1 base, there was a span of 3 bases. The CDR3 runs 10 residues. CDR1 and CDR2 from the germline V gene are MNHEY and SMNVEV (reference sequence). The CDR3 DNA reads as TGTGCCAGCCTTTCCTACGAGCAGTACTTC. Translating gives CASLSYEQYF.

The V and J genes are TRBV5-1 and TRBJ2-1; D gene unclear. The CDR3 covers 14 residues. V lost 1 base and J lost 5, with 10 bases in between. Per germline, CDR1 SGHRS and CDR2 YFSETQ. CDR3 nucleotide sequence: TGCGCCAGCAGCTTGTCCGGAACTCACAATGAGCAGTTCTTC. Encoded protein: CASSLSGTHNEQFF.

The chain combines TRBV5-1 with TRBJ1-3; D not certain. Trimming took 4 bases from V and 3 from J, leaving 8 bases between them. Germline V gene sequence: CDR1 SGHRS, CDR2 YFSETQ. The CDR3 runs to 13 residues. The CDR3 coding sequence is TGCGCCAGCAGCCTCCTGGGTGGAAACACCATATATTTT. Translating gives CASSLLGGNTIYF.

This chain uses TRBV20-1 with TRBJ1-6; D gene unclear. This CDR3 is 15 amino acids long. From germline, CDR1 is DFQATT and CDR2 SNEGSKA (reference sequence). Trimming stripped 0 bases from V and 10 bases from J, with 16 bases between. CDR3 DNA: TGCAGTGCTAGAGAACCGGAATCTGCGGTCTCACCCCTCCACTTT. As protein: CSAREPESAVSPLHF.

By its share, this clonotype is medium-sized. The V and J genes are TRBV9 and TRBJ2-7, with D tentatively TRBD1 (7 bases). The CDR3 has 15 amino acids. V was shortened by 4 bases and J by 2 bases, with 16 bases between the two germline ends. CDR1 is SGDLS and CDR2 is YYNGEE in the germline V gene. In DNA form, the CDR3 reads TGTGCCAGCAGCCCCCGTGGAGGGGGCACCTACGAGCAGTACTTC. Its translation: CASSPRGGGTYEQYF.

In its sample, this clonotype was seen a few times. The chain combines TRBV29-1 with TRBJ2-3; 8 bases fit TRBD2. From germline, CDR1 is SQVTM and CDR2 ANQGSEA. The CDR3 is 13 residues long. Losses at the gene ends were 3 bases for V and 5 bases for J; bases not matched to a gene: 4. The CDR3 spells CSVEGTRGDTQYF. CDR3 DNA: TGCAGCGTTGAGGGGACTAGGGGAGATACGCAGTATTTT.

The chain employs TRBV6-1 and TRBJ2-1; 7 bases agree with TRBD1. The length of the CDR3 is 13 residues. Germline CDR1 and CDR2: MNHNS and SASEGT. V dropped 7 bases and J dropped 6; count of bases not matched to a gene: 6. CDR3 nucleotide sequence: TGTGCCAGCAAAACAGGGGCGGTCAATGAGCAGTTCTTC. It specifies CASKTGAVNEQFF.

This chain links TRBV30 with TRBJ2-3, with TRBD2 identical over 8 bases. V gave up 7 bases and J gave up 1 base; unmatched junction bases: 4. The CDR3 covers 13 residues. Germline V gene lookup returns CDR1 GTSNPN and CDR2 SVGIG (reference sequence). The CDR3 DNA follows: TGTGCCTCTGGGCGGGAGGGCACAGATACGCAGTATTTT. The encoded protein is CASGREGTDTQYF. The full variable domain, its missing parts supplied by reference TRBV30 and TRBJ2-3, is SQTIHQWPATLVQPVGSPLSLECTVEGTSNPNLYWYRQAAGRGLQLLFYSVGIGQISSEVPQNLSASRPQDRQFILSSKKLLLSDSGFYLCASGREGTDTQYFGPGTRLTVL.

This chain links TRBV7-9 with TRBJ2-7; 7 bases are a match to TRBD1. V shed 4 bases and J 3 bases; nucleotides not matched to a gene: 6. This CDR3 spans 14 amino acids. Germline-derived CDR1 and CDR2 are SEHNR and FQNEAQ (reference sequence). In DNA form, the CDR3 reads TGTGCCAGCAGCTCGACAGGGAATCTCTACGAGCAGTACTTC. Translated, it gives CASSSTGNLYEQYF.

The gene calls are TRBV9 and TRBJ2-3, with 11 bases fitting TRBD2. This CDR3 spans 17 amino acids. Germline trimming cut 0 bases from V and 2 bases from J; bases unmatched to any gene: 5. Germline values: CDR1 SGDLS, CDR2 YYNGEE. The CDR3 sequence is CASSVEGTSGITDTQYF. CDR3 DNA: TGTGCCAGCAGCGTAGAGGGGACTAGCGGAATCACAGATACGCAGTATTTT. Together with reference TRBV9 and TRBJ2-3, the CDR3 gives the full variable domain: DSGVTQTPKHLITATGQRVTLRCSPRSGDLSVYWYQQSLDQGLQFLIQYYNGEERAKGNILERFSAQQFPDLHSELNLSSLELGDSALYFCASSVEGTSGITDTQYFGPGTRLTVL.

The sample holds one count of this clonotype. It may be a read error: a sequence one base away is much more abundant. This rearrangement joins TRBV18 to TRBJ2-3, with D perhaps TRBD2 (5 bases). The CDR3 sequence is 14 residues long. Germline CDR1 is KGHSH and CDR2 is LQKENI. This CDR3 reads CASPPLRALDTQYF. CDR3 DNA: TGTGCCAGCCCACCATTGCGGGCGCTTGATACGCAGTATTTT.

The gene calls are TRBV20-1 and TRBJ2-7; 10 positions agree with TRBD2. J was trimmed by 5 bases and V by 0 bases; bases with no gene match: 13. Germline values: CDR1 DFQATT, CDR2 SNEGSKA (reference sequence). CDR3 size: 17 residues. This CDR3 is CSARDGAIEREGHEQYF. Here the CDR3 DNA reads TGCAGTGCTAGAGATGGCGCGATTGAGCGGGAGGGCCACGAGCAGTACTTC.

The chain employs TRBV29-1 and TRBJ2-7; D perhaps matches TRBD1 (6 bases). CDR3 size: 12 residues. CDR1 and CDR2 (germline): SQVTM, ANQGSEA. V was trimmed by 7 bases and J by 6 bases, leaving 16 bases between them. The CDR3 DNA follows: TGCAGCGCCCGACAAGGGACACTCGAGCAGTACTTC. This gives the protein CSARQGTLEQYF.

This clonotype was picked up many times. The chain employs TRBV11-2 and TRBJ2-3; TRBD1 is a possible D gene (5 bases). The length of the CDR3 is 13 residues. The V gene lost 8 bases and the J gene lost 6 bases, with 15 bases spanning the gap. CDR1 and CDR2 (germline): SGHAT, FQNNGV. CDR3 protein: CASRFRGVDTQYF. The CDR3 DNA sequence: TGTGCCAGCCGTTTTAGGGGTGTGGATACGCAGTATTTT.

Within the sample, this clonotype is medium-sized. V is TRBV12-3 or TRBV12-4 and J is TRBJ1-2, with a possible D match to TRBD1 (6 bases). This CDR3 has 15 residues. The V and J ends lost 2 bases and 6 bases respectively, with 16 bases between them. This CDR3 is CASSLPRQVVDGYTF. The CDR3 DNA reads as TGTGCCAGCAGTTTACCCAGACAGGTTGTGGATGGCTACACCTTC.

This clonotype was recorded at least ten times. The chain is built from TRBV2 and TRBJ2-1; D call uncertain. The CDR3 consists of 15 residues. Trimming took 4 bases from V and 0 from J, leaving 10 bases between them. CDR1 SNHLY and CDR2 FYNNEI come from the germline V gene. CDR3 loop: CASSGVGISYNEQFF. CDR3 bases: TGTGCCAGCAGTGGGGTGGGGATCTCCTACAATGAGCAGTTCTTC. Full variable domain (rest looked up from reference TRBV2 and TRBJ2-1): EPEVTQTPSHQVTQMGQEVILRCVPISNHLYFYWYRQILGQKVEFLVSFYNNEISEKSEIFDDQFSVERPDGSNFTLKIRSTKLEDSAMYFCASSGVGISYNEQFFGPGTRLTVL.

V is TRBV7-3 and J is TRBJ2-6; D remains ambiguous. This CDR3 has 14 amino acids. In germline, CDR1 is SGHTA, CDR2 FQGTGA. Trimming took 3 bases from V and 1 from J, leaving 4 bases between them. The CDR3 region has the DNA TGTGCCAGCAGCTTGGCGTCTGGGGCCAACGTCCTGACTTTC. Translation gives CASSLASGANVLTF.

This clonotype was detected many times. This chain links TRBV4-1 with TRBJ1-5, with D possibly matching TRBD1 (5 bases). V gave up 1 base and J gave up 3 bases, with 19 bases separating them. The CDR3 contains 18 residues. Looked up from germline, CDR1 is MGHRA and CDR2 is YSYEKL. The CDR3 here is CASSQVLQGGRSNQPQHF. In DNA form, the CDR3 reads TGCGCCAGCAGCCAAGTTTTGCAGGGCGGACGATCCAATCAGCCCCAGCATTTT.

The CDR3 reads CASSFRTGFSPLHF. The CDR3 DNA reads TGTGCCAGCAGTTTTAGGACAGGGTTCTCACCCCTCCACTTT. The rearrangement joins TRBV27 to TRBJ1-6; 8 nucleotides agree with TRBD1. The V and J ends lost 3 bases and 10 bases, in that order; junction bases with no gene match: 5. Germline CDR1 MNHEY, CDR2 SMNVEV (reference sequence). This CDR3 is 14 amino acids long.

In this sample, this clonotype turned up a few times. The chain is built from TRBV12-3 or TRBV12-4 and TRBJ2-5; no reliable D call. Trimming took 6 bases from V and 0 from J, leaving 11 bases between them. The CDR3 extends over 14 amino acids. The CDR3 coding sequence is TGTGCCAGCAGAAACCGTGGAAACCAAGAGACCCAGTACTTC. It translates to CASRNRGNQETQYF.

CDR3 in amino acids: CSAREVSGRLRETQYF. CDR3 in DNA: TGCAGTGCTAGAGAAGTTAGCGGGAGGTTAAGAGAGACCCAGTACTTC. This chain links TRBV20-1 with TRBJ2-5, with TRBD2 identical over 10 bases. Germline V gene lookup returns CDR1 DFQATT and CDR2 SNEGSKA (reference sequence). The ends lost 0 bases at V and 4 bases at J; junction bases unmatched: 8. CDR3 length equals 16 residues.

This clonotype has just a few counts. This may be a read error: a much more frequent sequence differs by one nucleotide. The final CDR3 position lacks the conserved phenylalanine or tryptophan, pointing to a likely read error. The rearrangement joins TRBV30 to TRBJ2-6, with 7 bases fitting TRBD1. Looked up from germline, CDR1 is GTSNPN and CDR2 is SVGIG (reference sequence). This CDR3 is built from 15 residues. With 7 bases clipped from V and 0 bases from J, the junction kept 6 bases outside the gene matches. The CDR3 bases are TGTGCCTACCGGGACAGCATCTCTGGGGCCAACGTCCTGACTCTC. Amino acids: CAYRDSISGANVLTL.